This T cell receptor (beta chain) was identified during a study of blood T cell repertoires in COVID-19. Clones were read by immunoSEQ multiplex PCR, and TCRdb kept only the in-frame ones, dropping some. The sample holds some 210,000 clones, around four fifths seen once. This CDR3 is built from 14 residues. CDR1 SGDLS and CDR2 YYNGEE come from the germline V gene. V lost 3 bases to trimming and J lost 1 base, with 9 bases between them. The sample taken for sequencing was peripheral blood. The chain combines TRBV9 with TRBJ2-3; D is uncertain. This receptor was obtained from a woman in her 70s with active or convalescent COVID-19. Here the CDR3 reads CASSDPRRTDTQYF. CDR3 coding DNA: TGTGCCAGCAGCGACCCTAGGCGCACAGATACGCAGTATTTT.